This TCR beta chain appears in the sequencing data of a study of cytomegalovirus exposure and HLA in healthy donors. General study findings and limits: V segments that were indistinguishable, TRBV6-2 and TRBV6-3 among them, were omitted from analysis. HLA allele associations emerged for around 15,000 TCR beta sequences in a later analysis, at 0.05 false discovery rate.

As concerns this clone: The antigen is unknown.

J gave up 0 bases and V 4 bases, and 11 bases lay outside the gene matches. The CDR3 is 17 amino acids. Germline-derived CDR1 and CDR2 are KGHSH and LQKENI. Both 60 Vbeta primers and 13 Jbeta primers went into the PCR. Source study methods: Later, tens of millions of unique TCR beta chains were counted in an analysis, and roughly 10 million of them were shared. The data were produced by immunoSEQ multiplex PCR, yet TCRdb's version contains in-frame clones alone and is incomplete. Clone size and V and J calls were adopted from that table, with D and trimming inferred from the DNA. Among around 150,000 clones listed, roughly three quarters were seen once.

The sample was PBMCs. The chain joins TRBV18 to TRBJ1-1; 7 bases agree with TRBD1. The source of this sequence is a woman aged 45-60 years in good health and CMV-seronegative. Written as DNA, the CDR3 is TGTGCCAGCTCACTAATAGCGCTCGGACAGGTGAACACTGAAGCTTTCTTT. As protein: CASSLIALGQVNTEAFF.